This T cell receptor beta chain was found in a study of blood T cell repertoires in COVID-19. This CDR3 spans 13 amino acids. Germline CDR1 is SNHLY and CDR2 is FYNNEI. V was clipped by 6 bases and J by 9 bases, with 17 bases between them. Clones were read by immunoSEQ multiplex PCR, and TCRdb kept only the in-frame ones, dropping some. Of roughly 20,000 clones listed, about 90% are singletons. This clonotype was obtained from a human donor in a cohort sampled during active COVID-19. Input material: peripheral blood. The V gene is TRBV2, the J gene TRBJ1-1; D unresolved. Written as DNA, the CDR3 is TGTGCCAGCAGGGTCCTCCGGGATTTTCAAGCTTTCTTT. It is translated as CASRVLRDFQAFF.